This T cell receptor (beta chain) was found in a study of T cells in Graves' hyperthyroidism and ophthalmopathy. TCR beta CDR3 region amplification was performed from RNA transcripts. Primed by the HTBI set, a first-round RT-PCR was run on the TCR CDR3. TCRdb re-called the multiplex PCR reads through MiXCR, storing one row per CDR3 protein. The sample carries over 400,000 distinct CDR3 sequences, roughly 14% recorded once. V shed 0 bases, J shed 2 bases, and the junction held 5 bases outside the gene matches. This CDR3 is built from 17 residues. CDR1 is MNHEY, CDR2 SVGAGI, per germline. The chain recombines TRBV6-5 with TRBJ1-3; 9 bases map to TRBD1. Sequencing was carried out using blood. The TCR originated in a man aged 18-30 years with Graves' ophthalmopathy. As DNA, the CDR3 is TGTGCCAGCAGTTACTCGACAGGGGGTTATGCTGGAAACACCATATATTTT. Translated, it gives CASSYSTGGYAGNTIYF.